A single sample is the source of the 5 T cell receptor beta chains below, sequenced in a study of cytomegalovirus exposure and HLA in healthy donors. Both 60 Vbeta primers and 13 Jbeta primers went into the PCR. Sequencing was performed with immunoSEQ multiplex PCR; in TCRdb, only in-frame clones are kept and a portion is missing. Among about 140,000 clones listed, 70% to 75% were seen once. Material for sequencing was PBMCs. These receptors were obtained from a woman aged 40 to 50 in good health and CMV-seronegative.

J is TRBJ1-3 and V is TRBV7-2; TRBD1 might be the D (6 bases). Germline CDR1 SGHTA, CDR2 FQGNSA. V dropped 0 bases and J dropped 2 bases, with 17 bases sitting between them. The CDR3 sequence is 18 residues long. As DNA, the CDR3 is TGTGCCAGCAGCTTAGCGCTAAAGGGGGTAACTGCTGGAAACACCATATATTTT. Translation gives CASSLALKGVTAGNTIYF.

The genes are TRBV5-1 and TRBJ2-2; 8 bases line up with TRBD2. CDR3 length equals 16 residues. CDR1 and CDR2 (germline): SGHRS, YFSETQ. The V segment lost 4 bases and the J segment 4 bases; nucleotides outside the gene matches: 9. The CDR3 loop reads CASSPDGTRSTGELFF. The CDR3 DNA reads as TGCGCCAGCAGCCCGGACGGGACTAGATCCACCGGGGAGCTGTTTTTT.

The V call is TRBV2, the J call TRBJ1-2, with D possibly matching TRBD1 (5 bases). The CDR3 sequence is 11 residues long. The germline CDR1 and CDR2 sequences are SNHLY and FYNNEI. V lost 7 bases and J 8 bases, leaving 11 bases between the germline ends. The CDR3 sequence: CASMGGVGYTF. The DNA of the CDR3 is TGTGCCAGCATGGGGGGAGTGGGCTACACCTTC.

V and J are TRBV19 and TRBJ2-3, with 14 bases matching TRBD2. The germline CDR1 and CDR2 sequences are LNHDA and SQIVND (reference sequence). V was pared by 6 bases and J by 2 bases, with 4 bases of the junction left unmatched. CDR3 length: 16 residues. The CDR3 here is CASSPTSGGATDTQYF. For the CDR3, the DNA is TGTGCCAGTAGCCCGACTAGCGGGGGGGCCACAGATACGCAGTATTTT.

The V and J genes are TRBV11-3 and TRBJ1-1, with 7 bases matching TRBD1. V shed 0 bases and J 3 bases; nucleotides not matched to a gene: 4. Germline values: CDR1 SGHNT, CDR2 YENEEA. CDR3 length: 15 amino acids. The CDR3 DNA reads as TGTGCCAGCAGCTTAGATACGGGGACAGACACTGAAGCTTTCTTT. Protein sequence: CASSLDTGTDTEAFF.